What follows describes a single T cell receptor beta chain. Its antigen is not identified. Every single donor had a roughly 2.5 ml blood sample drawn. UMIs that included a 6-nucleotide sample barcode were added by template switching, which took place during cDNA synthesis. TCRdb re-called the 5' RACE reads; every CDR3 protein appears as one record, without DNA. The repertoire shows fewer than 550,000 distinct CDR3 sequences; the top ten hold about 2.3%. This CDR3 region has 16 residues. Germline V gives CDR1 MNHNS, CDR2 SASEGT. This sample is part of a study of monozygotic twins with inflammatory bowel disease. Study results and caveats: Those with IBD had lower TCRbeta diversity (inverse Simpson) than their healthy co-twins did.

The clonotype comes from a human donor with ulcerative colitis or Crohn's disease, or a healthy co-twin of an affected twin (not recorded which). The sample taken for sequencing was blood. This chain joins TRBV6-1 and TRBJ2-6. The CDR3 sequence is CASSDKGRSGANVLTF.